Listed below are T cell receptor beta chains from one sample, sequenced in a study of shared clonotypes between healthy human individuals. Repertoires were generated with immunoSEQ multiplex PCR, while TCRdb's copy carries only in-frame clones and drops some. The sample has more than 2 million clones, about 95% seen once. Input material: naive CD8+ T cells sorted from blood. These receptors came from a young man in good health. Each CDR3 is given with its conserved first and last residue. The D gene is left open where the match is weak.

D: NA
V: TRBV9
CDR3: CASSVQGNEQFF

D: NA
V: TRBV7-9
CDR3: CAAVRGYEQYF

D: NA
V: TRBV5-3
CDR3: CARSLEARASSKNIQYF

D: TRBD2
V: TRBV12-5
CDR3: CASADVGGTEETQYF

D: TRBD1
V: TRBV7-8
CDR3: CASSSGTGVTEAFF

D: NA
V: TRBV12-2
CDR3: CASREAIETDEVEQFF

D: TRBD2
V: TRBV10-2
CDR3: CASAGLAGIEQYF

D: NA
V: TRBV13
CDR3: CASSSLGYKVSGANVLTF

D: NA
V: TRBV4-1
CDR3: CASSQAGLREDYGYTF

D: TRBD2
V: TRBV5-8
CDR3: CATTPGLAGRGDTQYF

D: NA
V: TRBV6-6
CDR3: CASSYFEEENTIYF

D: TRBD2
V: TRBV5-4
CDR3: CASSPPGLAAYEQYF

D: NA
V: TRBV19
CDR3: CASSITSAGELFF

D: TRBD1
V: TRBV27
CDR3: CASSPGTGSHYGYTF

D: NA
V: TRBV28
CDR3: CASSLTSGIGNYEQYF

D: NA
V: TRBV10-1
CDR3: CASSDTYNSPLHF

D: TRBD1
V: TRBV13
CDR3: CASSHQGGDGYTF

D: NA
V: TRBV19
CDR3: CASSGAALNTEAFF

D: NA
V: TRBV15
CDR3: CATNLGGYTF

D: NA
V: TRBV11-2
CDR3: CASSFSEGLYYNEQFF

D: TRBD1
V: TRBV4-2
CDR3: CASSQVDRVDEKLFF

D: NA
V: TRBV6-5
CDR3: CASSPTSSDTQYF

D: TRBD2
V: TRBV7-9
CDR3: CASSYTSGSYEQYF

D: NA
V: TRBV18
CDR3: CASLDPNTGELFF

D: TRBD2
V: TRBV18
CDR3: CASSPRTSPRETQYF